This T cell receptor beta chain is from a study of T-cell memory formation after mild COVID-19. Overall study context: Clustering of TCRs was largely donor specific. Overall study findings and caveats: The CD4+ clones that contracted clustered mainly within CM and EM, and the CD8+ clones concentrated in EMRA. From day 15 to 85, contracting clones were balanced between CD4 and CD8, whereas later expanders leaned toward CD4+.

Sample barcodes and UMIs were carried by the TCR alpha and TCR beta cDNA libraries that 5'RACE generated with constant-segment primers. TCRdb reprocessed the 5' RACE reads via MiXCR and lists one record per CDR3 protein. The sample shows nearly 250,000 distinct CDR3 sequences, 15% to 17% of them seen only once. There are many counts of this clonotype. Its specificity is unknown. This TCR was recovered from an adult woman who had mild COVID-19 (a few samples of this study predate the infection). Cell type and time point are not known. The sequenced sample consisted of PBMCs or a T cell subset sorted from them (not recorded which).

For the CDR3, the DNA is TGCGCCAGCAGCTTGGCAGATGACACAGATACGCAGTATTTT. Translated, it gives CASSLADDTDTQYF. This chain joins TRBV5-1 and TRBJ2-3, with D unresolved. The V gene's germline CDR1 is SGHRS and CDR2 YFSETQ. V lost 0 bases to trimming and J lost 2 bases, with 7 bases between them. The CDR3 totals 14 residues.